One and the same sample provided the 4 T cell receptor beta chains below, sequenced in a study of blood T cell repertoires in COVID-19. Clones were sequenced by immunoSEQ multiplex PCR, and TCRdb holds only the in-frame ones, with some missing. The sample includes fewer than 50,000 clones, approximately 70% seen only once; the top ten take about three fifths. Material: peripheral blood. All receptors derive from an elderly man with acute or convalescent COVID-19.

The chain links TRBV7-6 to TRBJ2-1, with 9 bases matching TRBD2. Germline V CDR1 and CDR2: SGHVS, FNYEAQ. V lost 3 bases and J lost 2; bases outside the gene matches: 2. The CDR3 runs 15 residues. The CDR3 sequence: CASSLGGRAYNEQFF. The CDR3 DNA reads TGTGCCAGCAGCTTGGGCGGGAGGGCCTACAATGAGCAGTTCTTC.

CDR3 sequence reads: CASSSGLAGRRDTQYF. The CDR3 coding sequence is TGTGCCAGCAGCTCTGGACTAGCGGGAAGACGGGATACGCAGTATTTT. The chain recombines TRBV11-2 with TRBJ2-3; 12 positions agree with TRBD2. CDR1 and CDR2 from the germline V gene are SGHAT and FQNNGV. With 4 bases clipped from V and 6 bases from J, the junction kept 8 bases outside the gene matches. The CDR3 sequence is 16 residues long.

The chain combines TRBV30 with TRBJ2-1; TRBD1 is a possible D gene (6 bases). This CDR3 is built from 15 residues. Germline assignment: CDR1 GTSNPN and CDR2 SVGIG (reference sequence). Trimming removed 3 bases at V and 10 bases at J, with 22 bases between. CDR3 sequence: CAWSNPRQDRGEQFF. The CDR3 bases are TGTGCCTGGAGCAACCCTCGACAGGATCGGGGAGAGCAGTTCTTC.

V usage is TRBV18 and J usage is TRBJ2-6; D is perhaps TRBD2 (5 bases). The CDR3 consists of 18 residues. V shed 4 bases and J shed 0 bases, with 16 bases lying between them. The germline CDR1 and CDR2 sequences are KGHSH and LQKENI. In DNA, the CDR3 is TGTGCCAGCTCACTTGGAGGACGACGGAGCTCTGGGGCCAACGTCCTGACTTTC. This encodes CASSLGGRRSSGANVLTF.